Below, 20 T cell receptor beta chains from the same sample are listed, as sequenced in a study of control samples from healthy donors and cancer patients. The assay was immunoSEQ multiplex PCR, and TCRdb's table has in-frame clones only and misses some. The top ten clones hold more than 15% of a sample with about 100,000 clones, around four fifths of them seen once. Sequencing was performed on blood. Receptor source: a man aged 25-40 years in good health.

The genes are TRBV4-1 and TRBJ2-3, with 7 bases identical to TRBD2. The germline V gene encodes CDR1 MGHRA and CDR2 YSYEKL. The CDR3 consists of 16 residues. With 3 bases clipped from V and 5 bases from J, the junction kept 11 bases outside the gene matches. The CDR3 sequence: CASSQGRAGPQDTQYF. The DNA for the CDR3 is TGCGCCAGCAGCCAGGGGAGGGCAGGGCCCCAAGATACGCAGTATTTT.

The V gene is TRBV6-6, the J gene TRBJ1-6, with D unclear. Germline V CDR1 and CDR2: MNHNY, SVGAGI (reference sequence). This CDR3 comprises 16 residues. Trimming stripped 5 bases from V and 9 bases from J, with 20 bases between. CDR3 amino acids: CASSLTGIRVGSPLHF. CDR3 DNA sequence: TGTGCCAGCAGTCTTACCGGGATCCGAGTTGGTTCACCCCTCCACTTT.

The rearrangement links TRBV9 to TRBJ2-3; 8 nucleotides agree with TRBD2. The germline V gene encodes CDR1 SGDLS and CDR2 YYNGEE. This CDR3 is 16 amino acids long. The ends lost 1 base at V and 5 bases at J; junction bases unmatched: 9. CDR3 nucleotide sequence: TGTGCCAGCAGCGTAAGCGGGGGAAACCCCGGAGATACGCAGTATTTT. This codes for CASSVSGGNPGDTQYF.

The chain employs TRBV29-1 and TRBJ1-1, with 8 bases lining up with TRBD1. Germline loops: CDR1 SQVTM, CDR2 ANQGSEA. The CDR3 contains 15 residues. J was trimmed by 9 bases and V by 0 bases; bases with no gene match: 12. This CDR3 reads CSVEDSGARTGKAFF. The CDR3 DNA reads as TGCAGCGTTGAAGATTCTGGTGCGCGGACAGGGAAAGCTTTCTTT.

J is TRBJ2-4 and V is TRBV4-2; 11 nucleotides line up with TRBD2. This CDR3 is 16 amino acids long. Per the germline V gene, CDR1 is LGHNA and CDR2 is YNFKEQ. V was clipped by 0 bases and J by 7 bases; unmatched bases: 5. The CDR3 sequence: CASSQDRASGGNIQYF. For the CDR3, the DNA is TGTGCCAGCAGCCAAGATAGGGCTAGCGGGGGGAACATTCAGTACTTC.

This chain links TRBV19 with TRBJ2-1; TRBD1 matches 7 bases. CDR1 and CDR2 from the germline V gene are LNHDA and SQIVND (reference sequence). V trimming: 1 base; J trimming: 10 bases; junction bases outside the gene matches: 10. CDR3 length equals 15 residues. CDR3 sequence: CASSIVTGQGGEQFF. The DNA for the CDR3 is TGTGCCAGTAGTATAGTAACCGGACAAGGGGGCGAGCAGTTCTTC.

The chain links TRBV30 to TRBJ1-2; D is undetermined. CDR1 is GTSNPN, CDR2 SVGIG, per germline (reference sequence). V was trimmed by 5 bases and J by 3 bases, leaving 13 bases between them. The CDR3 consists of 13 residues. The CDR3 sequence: CAWGPQVHYGYTF. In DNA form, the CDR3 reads TGTGCCTGGGGACCCCAGGTCCACTATGGCTACACCTTC.

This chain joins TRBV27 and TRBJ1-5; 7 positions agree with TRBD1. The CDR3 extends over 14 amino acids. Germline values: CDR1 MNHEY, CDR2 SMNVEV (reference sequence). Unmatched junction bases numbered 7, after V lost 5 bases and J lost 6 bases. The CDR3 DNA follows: TGTGCCAGCAGTCCCAACGACAGGGTTCAGCCCCAGCATTTT. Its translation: CASSPNDRVQPQHF.

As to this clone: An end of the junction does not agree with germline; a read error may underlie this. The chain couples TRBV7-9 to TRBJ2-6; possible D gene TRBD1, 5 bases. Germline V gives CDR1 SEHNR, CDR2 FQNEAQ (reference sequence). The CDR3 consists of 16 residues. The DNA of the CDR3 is TGTGCCAGCAGCTTAGGGGGCGGCTCTAGGGCCAACGTCCTGACTTTC. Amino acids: CASSLGGGSRANVLTF.

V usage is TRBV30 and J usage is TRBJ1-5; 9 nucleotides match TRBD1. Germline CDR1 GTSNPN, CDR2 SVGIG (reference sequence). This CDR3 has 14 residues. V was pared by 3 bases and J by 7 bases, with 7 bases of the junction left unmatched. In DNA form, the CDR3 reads TGTGCCTGGAGCTCGGGACAGGGAAGACAGCCCCAGCATTTT. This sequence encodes CAWSSGQGRQPQHF.

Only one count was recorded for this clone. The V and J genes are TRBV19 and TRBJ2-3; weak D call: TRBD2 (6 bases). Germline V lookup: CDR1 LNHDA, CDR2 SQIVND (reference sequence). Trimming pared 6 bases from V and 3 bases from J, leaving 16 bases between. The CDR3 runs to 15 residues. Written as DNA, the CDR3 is TGTGCCAGTAGGAATCGGGCTGCGGGGACAGATACGCAGTATTTT. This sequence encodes CASRNRAAGTDTQYF.

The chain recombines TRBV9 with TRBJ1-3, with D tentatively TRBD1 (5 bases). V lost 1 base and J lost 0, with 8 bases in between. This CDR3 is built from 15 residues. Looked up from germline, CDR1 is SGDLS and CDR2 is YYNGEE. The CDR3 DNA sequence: TGTGCCAGCAGCGTACAGGGAGACTCTGGAAACACCATATATTTT. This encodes CASSVQGDSGNTIYF.

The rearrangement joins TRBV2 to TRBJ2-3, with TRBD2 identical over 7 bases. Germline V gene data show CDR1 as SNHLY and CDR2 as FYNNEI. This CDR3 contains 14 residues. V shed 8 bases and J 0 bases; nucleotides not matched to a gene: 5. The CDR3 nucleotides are TGTGCCAGCCGCAAGCGGGGAAGCACAGATACGCAGTATTTT. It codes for CASRKRGSTDTQYF.

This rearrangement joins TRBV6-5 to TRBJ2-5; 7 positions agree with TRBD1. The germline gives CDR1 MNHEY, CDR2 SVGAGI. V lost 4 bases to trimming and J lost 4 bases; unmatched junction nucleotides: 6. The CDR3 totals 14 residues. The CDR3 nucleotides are TGTGCCAGCAGTTTCTCCTACAGGGGAGAGACCCAGTACTTC. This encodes CASSFSYRGETQYF.

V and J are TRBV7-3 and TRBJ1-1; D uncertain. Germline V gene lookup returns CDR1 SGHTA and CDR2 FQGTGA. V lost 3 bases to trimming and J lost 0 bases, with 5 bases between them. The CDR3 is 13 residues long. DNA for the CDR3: TGTGCCAGCAGCTTCGGAATGAACACTGAAGCTTTCTTT. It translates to CASSFGMNTEAFF.

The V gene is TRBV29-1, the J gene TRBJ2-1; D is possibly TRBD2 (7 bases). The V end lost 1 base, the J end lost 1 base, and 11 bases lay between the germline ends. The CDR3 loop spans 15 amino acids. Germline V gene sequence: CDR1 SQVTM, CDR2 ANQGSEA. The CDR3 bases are TGCAGCGTTGAAGGGGGAGGGACATCCTACAATGAGCAGTTCTTC. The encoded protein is CSVEGGGTSYNEQFF.

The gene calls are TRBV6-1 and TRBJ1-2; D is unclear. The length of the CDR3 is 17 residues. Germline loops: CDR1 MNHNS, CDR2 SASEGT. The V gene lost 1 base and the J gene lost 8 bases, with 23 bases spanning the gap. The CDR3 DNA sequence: TGTGCCAGCAGTGAAGAGGGAGCCGCACGCCCGGGTCAAGGCTACACCTTC. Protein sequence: CASSEEGAARPGQGYTF.

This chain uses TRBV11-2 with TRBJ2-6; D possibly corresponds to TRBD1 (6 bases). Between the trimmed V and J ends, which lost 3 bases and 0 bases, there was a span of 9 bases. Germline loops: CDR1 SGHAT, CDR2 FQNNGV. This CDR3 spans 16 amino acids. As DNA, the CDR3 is TGTGCCAGCAGCTTTCACAGGGCCTCTGGGGCCAACGTCCTGACTTTC. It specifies CASSFHRASGANVLTF.

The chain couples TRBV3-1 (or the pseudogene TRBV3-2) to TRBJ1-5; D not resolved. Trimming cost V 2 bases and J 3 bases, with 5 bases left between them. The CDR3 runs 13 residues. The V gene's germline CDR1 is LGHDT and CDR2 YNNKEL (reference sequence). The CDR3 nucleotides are TGTGCCAGCAGCCAAACGGTCAATCAGCCCCAGCATTTT. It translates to CASSQTVNQPQHF.

The CDR3 nucleotides read TGTGCCAGCTCACCCGAAAGGCAACCTTATAATTCACCCCTCCACTTT. It codes for CASSPERQPYNSPLHF. V and J are TRBV18 and TRBJ1-6; no clear D gene. The CDR3 extends over 16 amino acids. Germline CDR1 reads KGHSH; CDR2 reads LQKENI. Trimming took off 3 bases at V and 4 bases at J, with 13 bases between the two ends. Filled out from reference TRBV18 and TRBJ1-6, the complete variable domain reads NAGVMQNPRHLVRRRGQEARLRCSPMKGHSHVYWYRQLPEEGLKFMVYLQKENIIDESGMPKERFSAEFPKEGPSILRIQQVVRGDSAAYFCASSPERQPYNSPLHFGNGTRLTVT.